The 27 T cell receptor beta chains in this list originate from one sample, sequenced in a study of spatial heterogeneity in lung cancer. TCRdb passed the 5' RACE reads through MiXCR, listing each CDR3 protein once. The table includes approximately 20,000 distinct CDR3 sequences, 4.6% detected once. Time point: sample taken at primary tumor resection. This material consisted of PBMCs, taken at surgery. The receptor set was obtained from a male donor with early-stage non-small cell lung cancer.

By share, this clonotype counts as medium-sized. The CDR3 protein is CASSQDLGTFDNEQFF. CDR3 in DNA: TGCGCCAGCAGCCAAGACCTCGGGACATTCGACAATGAGCAGTTCTTC. The chain has TRBV4-3 and TRBJ2-1; D might be TRBD1 (6 bases). The CDR3 runs 16 residues. CDR1 and CDR2 (germline): LGHNA, YSLEER. Trimming pared 0 bases from V and 5 bases from J, leaving 14 bases between.

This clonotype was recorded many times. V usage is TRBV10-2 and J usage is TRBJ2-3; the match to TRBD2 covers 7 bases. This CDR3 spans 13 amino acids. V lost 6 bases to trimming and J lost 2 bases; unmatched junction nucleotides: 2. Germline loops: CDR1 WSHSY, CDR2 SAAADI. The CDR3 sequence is CASSSGNTDTQYF. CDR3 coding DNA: TGCGCCAGCAGCAGCGGGAACACAGATACGCAGTATTTT.

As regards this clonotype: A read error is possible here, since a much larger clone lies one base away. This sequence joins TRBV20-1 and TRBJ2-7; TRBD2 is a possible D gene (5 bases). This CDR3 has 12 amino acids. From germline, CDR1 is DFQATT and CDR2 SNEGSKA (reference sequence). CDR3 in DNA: TGCAGTACTAGAATCCCGAACTACGAGCAGTACTTC. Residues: CSTRIPNYEQYF.

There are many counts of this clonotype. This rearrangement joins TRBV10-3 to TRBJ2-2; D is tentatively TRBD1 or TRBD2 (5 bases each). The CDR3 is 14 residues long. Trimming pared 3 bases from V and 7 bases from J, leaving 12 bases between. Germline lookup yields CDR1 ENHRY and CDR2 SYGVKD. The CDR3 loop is CAISEGSRGGELFF. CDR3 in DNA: TGTGCCATCAGTGAAGGGTCGAGGGGCGGGGAGCTGTTTTTT.

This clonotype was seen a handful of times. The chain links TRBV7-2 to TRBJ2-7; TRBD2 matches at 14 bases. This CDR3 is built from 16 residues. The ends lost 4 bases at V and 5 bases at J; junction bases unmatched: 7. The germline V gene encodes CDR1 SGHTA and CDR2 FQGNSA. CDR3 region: CASSSHRGLAGDEQYF. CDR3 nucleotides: TGTGCCAGCAGCTCACACCGGGGACTAGCGGGGGACGAGCAGTACTTC.

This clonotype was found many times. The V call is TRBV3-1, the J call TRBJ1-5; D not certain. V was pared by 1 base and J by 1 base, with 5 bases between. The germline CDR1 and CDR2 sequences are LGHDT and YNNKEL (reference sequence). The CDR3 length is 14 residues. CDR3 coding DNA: TGTGCCAGCAGCCAAGGTATAAGCAATCAGCCCCAGCATTTT. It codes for CASSQGISNQPQHF.

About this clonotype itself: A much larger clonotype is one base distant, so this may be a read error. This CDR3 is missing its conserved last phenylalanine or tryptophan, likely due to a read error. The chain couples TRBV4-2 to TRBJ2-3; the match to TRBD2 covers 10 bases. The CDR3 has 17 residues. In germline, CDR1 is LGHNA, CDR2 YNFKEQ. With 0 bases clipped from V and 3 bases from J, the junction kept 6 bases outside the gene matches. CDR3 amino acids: CASSQDLPSGSTDTQYS. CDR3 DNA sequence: TGTGCCAGCAGCCAAGATCTCCCTAGCGGGAGTACAGATACGCAGTATTCT.

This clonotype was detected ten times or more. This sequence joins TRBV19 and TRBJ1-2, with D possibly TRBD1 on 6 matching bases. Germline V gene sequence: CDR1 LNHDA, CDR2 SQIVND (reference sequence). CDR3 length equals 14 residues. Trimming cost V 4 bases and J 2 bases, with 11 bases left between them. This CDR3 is CASSSGDTNYGYTF. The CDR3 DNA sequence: TGTGCCAGTAGTAGCGGGGACACCAACTATGGCTACACCTTC.

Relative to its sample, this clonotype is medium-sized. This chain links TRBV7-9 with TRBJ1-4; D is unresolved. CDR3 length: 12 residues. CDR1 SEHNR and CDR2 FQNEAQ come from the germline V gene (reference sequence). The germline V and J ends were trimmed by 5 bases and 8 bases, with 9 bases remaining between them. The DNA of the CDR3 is TGTGCCAGCAGCGCCCGAGAGGAAAAACTGTTTTTT. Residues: CASSAREEKLFF. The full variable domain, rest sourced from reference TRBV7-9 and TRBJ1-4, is DTGVSQNPRHKITKRGQNVTFRCDPISEHNRLYWYRQTLGQGPEFLTYFQNEAQLEKSRLLSDRFSAERPKGSFSTLEIQRTEQGDSAMYLCASSAREEKLFFGSGTQLSVL.

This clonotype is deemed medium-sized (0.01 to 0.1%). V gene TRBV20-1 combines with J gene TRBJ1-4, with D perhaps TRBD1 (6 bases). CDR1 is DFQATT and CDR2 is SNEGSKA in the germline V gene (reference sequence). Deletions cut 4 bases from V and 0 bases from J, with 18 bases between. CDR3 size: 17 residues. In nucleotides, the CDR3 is TGCAGTGCTATGGATAACAGGGTATTGGCAACTAATGAAAAACTGTTTTTT. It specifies CSAMDNRVLATNEKLFF.

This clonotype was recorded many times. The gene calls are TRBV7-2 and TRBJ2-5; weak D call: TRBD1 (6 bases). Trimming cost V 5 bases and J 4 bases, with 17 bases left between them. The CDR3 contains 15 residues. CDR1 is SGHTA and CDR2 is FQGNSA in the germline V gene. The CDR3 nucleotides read TGTGCCAGCAGCCTTACGGGACACCAGGGAGAGACCCAGTACTTC. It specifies CASSLTGHQGETQYF.

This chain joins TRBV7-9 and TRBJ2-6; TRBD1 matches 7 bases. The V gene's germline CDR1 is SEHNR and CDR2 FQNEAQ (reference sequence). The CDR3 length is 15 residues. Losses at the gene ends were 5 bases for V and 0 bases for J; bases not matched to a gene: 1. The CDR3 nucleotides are TGTGCCAGCAGCGGGGACAGCTCTGGGGCCAACGTCCTGACTTTC. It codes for CASSGDSSGANVLTF. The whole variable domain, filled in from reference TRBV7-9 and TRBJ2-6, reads DTGVSQNPRHKITKRGQNVTFRCDPISEHNRLYWYRQTLGQGPEFLTYFQNEAQLEKSRLLSDRFSAERPKGSFSTLEIQRTEQGDSAMYLCASSGDSSGANVLTFGAGSRLTVL.

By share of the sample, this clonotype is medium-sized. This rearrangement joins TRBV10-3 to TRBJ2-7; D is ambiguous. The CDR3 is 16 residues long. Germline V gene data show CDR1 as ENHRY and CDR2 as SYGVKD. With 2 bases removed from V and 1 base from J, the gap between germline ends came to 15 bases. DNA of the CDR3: TGTGCCATCAGTGAGGAAGGTCCGGAATCATCCTACGAGCAGTACTTC. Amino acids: CAISEEGPESSYEQYF.

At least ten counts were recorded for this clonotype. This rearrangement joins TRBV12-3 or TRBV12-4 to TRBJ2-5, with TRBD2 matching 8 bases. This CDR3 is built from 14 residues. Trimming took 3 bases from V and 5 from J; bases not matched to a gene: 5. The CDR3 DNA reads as TGTGCCAGCAGTTTTCACGGGGGGGCTGAGACCCAGTACTTC. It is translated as CASSFHGGAETQYF.

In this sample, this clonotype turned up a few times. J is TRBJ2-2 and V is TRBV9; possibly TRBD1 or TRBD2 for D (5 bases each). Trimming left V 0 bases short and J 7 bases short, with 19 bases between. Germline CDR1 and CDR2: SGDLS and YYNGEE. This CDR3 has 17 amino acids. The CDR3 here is CASSVDGDALISGELFF. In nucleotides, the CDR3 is TGTGCCAGCAGCGTAGATGGGGACGCTTTGATAAGCGGGGAGCTGTTTTTT.

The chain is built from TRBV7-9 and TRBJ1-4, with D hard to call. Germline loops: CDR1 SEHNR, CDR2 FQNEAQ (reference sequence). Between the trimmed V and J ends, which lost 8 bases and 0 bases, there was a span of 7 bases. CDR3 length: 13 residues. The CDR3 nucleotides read TGTGCCAGCGGGGATACAACTAATGAAAAACTGTTTTTT. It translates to CASGDTTNEKLFF. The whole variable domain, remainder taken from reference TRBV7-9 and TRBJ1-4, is DTGVSQNPRHKITKRGQNVTFRCDPISEHNRLYWYRQTLGQGPEFLTYFQNEAQLEKSRLLSDRFSAERPKGSFSTLEIQRTEQGDSAMYLCASGDTTNEKLFFGSGTQLSVL.

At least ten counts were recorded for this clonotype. CDR3 nucleotide sequence: TGTGCCACCTCAGACAGGGCCACTAACTATGGCTACACCTTC. This encodes CATSDRATNYGYTF. This sequence joins TRBV28 and TRBJ1-2, with TRBD1 identical over 7 bases. Losses at the gene ends were 10 bases for V and 0 bases for J; bases not matched to a gene: 8. The germline CDR1 and CDR2 sequences are MDHEN and SYDVKM. This CDR3 is built from 14 residues.

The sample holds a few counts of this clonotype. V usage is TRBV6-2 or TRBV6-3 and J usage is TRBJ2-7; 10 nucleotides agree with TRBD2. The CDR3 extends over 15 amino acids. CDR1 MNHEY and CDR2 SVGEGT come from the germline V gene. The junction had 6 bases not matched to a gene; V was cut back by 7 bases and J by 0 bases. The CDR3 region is CASTKGLAYSYEQYF. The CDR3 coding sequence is TGTGCCAGCACAAAGGGACTAGCGTACTCCTACGAGCAGTACTTC.

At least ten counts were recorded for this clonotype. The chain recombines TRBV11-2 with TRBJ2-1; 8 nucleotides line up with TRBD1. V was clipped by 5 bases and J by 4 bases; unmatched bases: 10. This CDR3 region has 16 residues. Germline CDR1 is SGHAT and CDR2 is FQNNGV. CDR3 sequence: CASSTPGGTGYNEQFF. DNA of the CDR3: TGTGCCAGCAGCACTCCTGGGGGGACAGGTTACAATGAGCAGTTCTTC.

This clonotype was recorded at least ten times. DNA for the CDR3: TGTGCCAGCAGCCTCAGTGCGGCCGGGGAGCTGTTTTTT. Translated, it gives CASSLSAAGELFF. J is TRBJ2-2 and V is TRBV7-9; D is unclear. The V gene lost 5 bases and the J gene lost 6 bases, with 10 bases spanning the gap. CDR3 size: 13 residues. CDR1 is SEHNR and CDR2 is FQNEAQ in the germline V gene (reference sequence).

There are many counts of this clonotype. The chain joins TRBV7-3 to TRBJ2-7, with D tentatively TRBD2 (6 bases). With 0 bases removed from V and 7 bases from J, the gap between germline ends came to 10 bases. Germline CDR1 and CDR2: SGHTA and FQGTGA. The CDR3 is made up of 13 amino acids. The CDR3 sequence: CASSLTLGGEQYF. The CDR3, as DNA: TGTGCCAGCAGCTTAACTTTGGGGGGAGAGCAGTACTTC.

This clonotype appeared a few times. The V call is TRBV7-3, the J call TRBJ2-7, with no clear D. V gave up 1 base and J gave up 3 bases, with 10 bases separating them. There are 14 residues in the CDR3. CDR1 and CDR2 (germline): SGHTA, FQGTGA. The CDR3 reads CASSLIYIHYEQYF. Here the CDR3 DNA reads TGTGCCAGCAGCTTAATATACATACACTACGAGCAGTACTTC. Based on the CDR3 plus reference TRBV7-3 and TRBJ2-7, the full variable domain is GAGVSQTPSNKVTEKGKYVELRCDPISGHTALYWYRQSLGQGPEFLIYFQGTGAADDSGLPNDRFFAVRPEGSVSTLKIQRTERGDSAVYLCASSLIYIHYEQYFGPGTRLTVT.

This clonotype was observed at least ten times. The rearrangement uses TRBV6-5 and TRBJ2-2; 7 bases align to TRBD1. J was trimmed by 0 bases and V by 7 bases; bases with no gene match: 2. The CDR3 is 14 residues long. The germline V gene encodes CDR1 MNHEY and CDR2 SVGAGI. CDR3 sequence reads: CASKGQSNTGELFF. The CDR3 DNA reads TGTGCCAGCAAGGGACAGTCGAACACCGGGGAGCTGTTTTTT.

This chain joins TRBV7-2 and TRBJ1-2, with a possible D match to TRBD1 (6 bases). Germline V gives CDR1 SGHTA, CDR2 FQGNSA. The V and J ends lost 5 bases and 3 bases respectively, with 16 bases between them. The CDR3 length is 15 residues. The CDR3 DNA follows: TGTGCCAGCAGCCCCTCCAGGGGCGGTCACTATGGCTACACCTTC. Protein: CASSPSRGGHYGYTF.

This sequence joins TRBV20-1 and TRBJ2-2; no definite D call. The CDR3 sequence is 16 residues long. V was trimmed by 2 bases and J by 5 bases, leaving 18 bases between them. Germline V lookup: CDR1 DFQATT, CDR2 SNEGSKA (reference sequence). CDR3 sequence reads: CSARPIAGSPTGELFF. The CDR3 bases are TGCAGTGCTAGACCTATCGCCGGGTCTCCAACCGGGGAGCTGTTTTTT.

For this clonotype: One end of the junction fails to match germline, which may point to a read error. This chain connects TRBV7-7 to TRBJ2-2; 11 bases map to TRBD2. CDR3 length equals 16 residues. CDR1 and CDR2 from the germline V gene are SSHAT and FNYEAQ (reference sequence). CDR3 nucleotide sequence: TGTGCTAGCAGCTTAGCGGGGGGGCCGAACACCGGGGAGCTGTTTTTT. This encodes CASSLAGGPNTGELFF.

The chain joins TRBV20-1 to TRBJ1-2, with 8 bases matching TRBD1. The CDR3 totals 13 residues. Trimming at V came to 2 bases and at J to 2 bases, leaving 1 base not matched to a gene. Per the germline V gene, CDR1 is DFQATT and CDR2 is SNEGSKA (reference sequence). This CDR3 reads CSARQGANYGYTF. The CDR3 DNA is TGCAGTGCTAGACAGGGGGCAAACTATGGCTACACCTTC.